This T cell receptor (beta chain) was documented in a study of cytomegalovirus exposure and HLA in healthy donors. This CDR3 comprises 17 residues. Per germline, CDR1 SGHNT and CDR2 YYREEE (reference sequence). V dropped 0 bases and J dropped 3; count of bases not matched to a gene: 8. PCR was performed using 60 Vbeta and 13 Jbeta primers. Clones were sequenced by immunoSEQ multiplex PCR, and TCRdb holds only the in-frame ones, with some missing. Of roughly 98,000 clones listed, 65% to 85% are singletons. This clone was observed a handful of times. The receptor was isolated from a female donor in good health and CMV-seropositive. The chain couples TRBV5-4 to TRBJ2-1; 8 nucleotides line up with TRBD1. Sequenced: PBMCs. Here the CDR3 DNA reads TGTGCCAGCAGCTTGGCCCCGACAGGGGCAGGCTACAATGAGCAGTTCTTC. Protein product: CASSLAPTGAGYNEQFF.